The 10 T cell receptor beta chains listed next were all sequenced from one sample in a study of cytomegalovirus exposure and HLA in healthy donors. 13 Jbeta primers and 60 Vbeta primers were used for the PCR. Clones were sequenced by immunoSEQ multiplex PCR, and TCRdb holds only the in-frame ones, with some missing. The sample records about 190,000 clones, 75% to 80% being singletons. The sample was PBMCs. These receptor sequences come from a woman aged 30 to 39 in good health and CMV-seropositive.

This chain joins TRBV7-9 and TRBJ1-2; the D gene is possibly TRBD1 (5 bases). The CDR3 runs to 13 residues. The germline CDR1 and CDR2 sequences are SEHNR and FQNEAQ (reference sequence). V shed 3 bases and J shed 7 bases, with 12 bases lying between them. DNA for the CDR3: TGTGCCAGCAGCTTGGGGGGTGGTGGTGGCTACACCTTC. This codes for CASSLGGGGGYTF.

The chain uses TRBV30 and TRBJ2-1; a possible D gene is TRBD1 (5 bases). Germline CDR1 and CDR2: GTSNPN and SVGIG (reference sequence). The CDR3 is made up of 11 amino acids. The V end lost 4 bases, the J end lost 7 bases, and 8 bases lay between the germline ends. CDR3 in DNA: TGTGCCTGGACCTCAGGGAATGAGCAGTTCTTC. Encoded protein: CAWTSGNEQFF.

DNA of the CDR3: TGTGCCAGCAGTTCGCGTCTAGCGGGAGGGCTAGCCAAAAACATTCAGTACTTC. It encodes CASSSRLAGGLAKNIQYF. The chain uses TRBV27 and TRBJ2-4, with 12 positions matching TRBD2. The length of the CDR3 is 18 residues. Per the germline V gene, CDR1 is MNHEY and CDR2 is SMNVEV (reference sequence). After removal of 4 bases from V and 0 bases from J, the junction contained 7 bases not matched to a gene.

The sample holds a few counts of this clone. V is TRBV7-9 and J is TRBJ2-2, with 10 nucleotides matching TRBD2. J was trimmed by 6 bases and V by 4 bases; bases with no gene match: 14. This CDR3 spans 18 amino acids. The germline V gene encodes CDR1 SEHNR and CDR2 FQNEAQ (reference sequence). CDR3: CASSSLTLLAGESGELFF. The DNA for the CDR3 is TGTGCCAGCAGCTCGCTCACTCTTCTAGCGGGAGAGTCCGGGGAGCTGTTTTTT.

This clone occurred once. This chain uses TRBV5-4 with TRBJ1-1; D gene unclear. Trimming cost V 1 base and J 6 bases, with 13 bases left between them. The CDR3 is made up of 14 amino acids. The V gene's germline CDR1 is SGHNT and CDR2 YYREEE (reference sequence). CDR3 sequence (DNA): TGTGCCAGCAGCTTGTTGTCCCAGGTCCCTGAAGCTTTCTTT. Encoded protein: CASSLLSQVPEAFF.

This clone was seen more than once but under ten times. The chain is built from TRBV4-2 and TRBJ2-2; 11 bases align to TRBD2. CDR1 is LGHNA and CDR2 is YNFKEQ in the germline V gene. The V gene end was trimmed by 4 bases and the J gene end by 10 bases; junction bases not matched to a gene: 11. CDR3 size: 16 residues. The CDR3 loop is CASSPVLAGGDAELFF. DNA for the CDR3: TGTGCCAGCAGCCCGGTCCTAGCGGGGGGAGATGCGGAGCTGTTTTTT.

This clone occurred a few times. V and J are TRBV7-9 and TRBJ1-1; D not resolved. Trimming shortened V by 1 base and J by 11 bases, and 11 bases separated the two germline ends. Germline V gene lookup returns CDR1 SEHNR and CDR2 FQNEAQ (reference sequence). The CDR3 loop spans 12 amino acids. DNA of the CDR3: TGTGCCAGCAGCTTAGGCCCGCGGGAGGCTTTCTTT. Translation gives CASSLGPREAFF.

The chain couples TRBV7-8 to TRBJ2-3; possible D gene TRBD2, 6 bases. Germline loops: CDR1 SGHVS, CDR2 FQNEAQ. V lost 1 base, J lost 2 bases, and 13 bases lay in between. This CDR3 has 16 residues. In nucleotides, the CDR3 is TGTGCCAGCAGCTTAGTAGTTAGCGGATACACAGATACGCAGTATTTT. This translates into CASSLVVSGYTDTQYF. Looking up the rest from reference TRBV7-8 and TRBJ2-3 gives the full variable domain: GAGVSQSPRYKVAKRGQDVALRCDPISGHVSLFWYQQALGQGPEFLTYFQNEAQLDKSGLPSDRFFAERPEGSVSTLKIQRTQQEDSAVYLCASSLVVSGYTDTQYFGPGTRLTVL.

The V call is TRBV6-5, the J call TRBJ1-3, with D possibly TRBD1 on 5 matching bases. The CDR3 is 16 residues long. The V end lost 0 bases, the J end lost 4 bases, and 13 bases lay between the germline ends. Germline V gene lookup returns CDR1 MNHEY and CDR2 SVGAGI. CDR3 nucleotide sequence: TGTGCCAGCAGTTACTCGGGCAGGGTCTTAGGAAACACCATATATTTT. Protein sequence: CASSYSGRVLGNTIYF.

The chain combines TRBV9 with TRBJ2-7; D is ambiguous. The CDR3 spans 15 residues. V was cut by 0 bases and J by 2 bases, with 12 bases left in between. Germline CDR1 and CDR2: SGDLS and YYNGEE. The CDR3 DNA reads TGTGCCAGCAGCGTAGCCTGGAGAGCTCCCTACGAGCAGTACTTC. Translating it yields CASSVAWRAPYEQYF.